What follows are 27 T cell receptor beta chains derived from one specimen sequenced in a study of cytomegalovirus exposure and HLA in healthy donors. PCR involved 60 Vbeta and 13 Jbeta primers. Repertoires were generated with immunoSEQ multiplex PCR, while TCRdb's copy carries only in-frame clones and drops some. Seen here are around 150,000 clones, approximately 78% observed once, and the top ten hold about 0.98%. The specimen sequenced was PBMCs. The receptors originated from a girl under 10 years old in good health and CMV-seropositive.

The chain links TRBV30 to TRBJ2-1, with TRBD2 matching over 11 bases. Unmatched junction bases numbered 8, after V lost 0 bases and J lost 10 bases. CDR1 GTSNPN and CDR2 SVGIG come from the germline V gene (reference sequence). This CDR3 has 15 amino acids. As DNA, the CDR3 is TGTGCCTGGAGTGTATTAGCGGGAGGGGTGGGGGAGCAGTTCTTC. Its translation: CAWSVLAGGVGEQFF.

The chain is built from TRBV30 and TRBJ1-5; D is uncertain. The CDR3 has 15 amino acids. The germline V gene encodes CDR1 GTSNPN and CDR2 SVGIG (reference sequence). V was pared by 2 bases and J by 4 bases, with 15 bases between. CDR3 sequence (DNA): TGTGCCTGGAGTCTTCCGTGGGCCCTGAATCAGCCCCAGCATTTT. It codes for CAWSLPWALNQPQHF. The full variable domain, rest sourced from reference TRBV30 and TRBJ1-5, is SQTIHQWPATLVQPVGSPLSLECTVEGTSNPNLYWYRQAAGRGLQLLFYSVGIGQISSEVPQNLSASRPQDRQFILSSKKLLLSDSGFYLCAWSLPWALNQPQHFGDGTRLSIL.

This clone was picked up one time. The rearrangement uses TRBV19 and TRBJ2-1; 12 nucleotides line up with TRBD2. Germline V CDR1 and CDR2: LNHDA, SQIVND (reference sequence). CDR3 size: 15 residues. V lost 3 bases, J lost 10 bases, and 7 bases stayed unmatched. Here the CDR3 DNA reads TGTGCCAGTAGTATCGGACTAGCGGGGTGGAGGGAGCAGTTCTTC. It codes for CASSIGLAGWREQFF. The full variable domain, rest sourced from reference TRBV19 and TRBJ2-1, is DGGITQSPKYLFRKEGQNVTLSCEQNLNHDAMYWYRQDPGQGLRLIYYSQIVNDFQKGDIAEGYSVSREKKESFPLTVTSAQKNPTAFYLCASSIGLAGWREQFFGPGTRLTVL.

This clone was seen only once. The chain combines TRBV30 with TRBJ2-5; 10 bases are shared with TRBD1. Germline values: CDR1 GTSNPN, CDR2 SVGIG (reference sequence). CDR3 size: 12 residues. The trim removed 2 bases at V and 11 bases at J, leaving 5 bases unmatched. CDR3 in DNA: TGTGCCTGGAGTCTTCAGGACAGGGGGCAGTACTTC. Translated, it gives CAWSLQDRGQYF. The entire variable domain, with the rest obtained from reference TRBV30 and TRBJ2-5, is as follows: SQTIHQWPATLVQPVGSPLSLECTVEGTSNPNLYWYRQAAGRGLQLLFYSVGIGQISSEVPQNLSASRPQDRQFILSSKKLLLSDSGFYLCAWSLQDRGQYFGPGTRLLVL.

Of note for this clone: This CDR3 is also generated by other DNA sequences in the sample. V is TRBV2 and J is TRBJ2-5; D gene unclear. V lost 6 bases to trimming and J lost 3 bases, with 17 bases between them. From germline, CDR1 is SNHLY and CDR2 FYNNEI. This CDR3 is built from 15 residues. The DNA of the CDR3 is TGTGCCAGCAGCCAAGACTTTTTCCTGAAAGAGACCCAGTACTTC. It encodes CASSQDFFLKETQYF. Full variable domain (missing parts from reference TRBV2 and TRBJ2-5): EPEVTQTPSHQVTQMGQEVILRCVPISNHLYFYWYRQILGQKVEFLVSFYNNEISEKSEIFDDQFSVERPDGSNFTLKIRSTKLEDSAMYFCASSQDFFLKETQYFGPGTRLLVL.

The chain combines TRBV19 with TRBJ2-1; 9 positions match TRBD2. The CDR3 runs to 15 residues. Germline CDR1 is LNHDA and CDR2 is SQIVND (reference sequence). V was clipped by 3 bases and J by 7 bases; unmatched bases: 7. The CDR3 DNA reads TGTGCCAGTAGTATCGGCGGGAGGGCCTGGAATGAGCAGTTCTTC. Translation gives CASSIGGRAWNEQFF.

The sample holds one count of this clone. This chain connects TRBV4-1 to TRBJ2-5, with 10 bases matching TRBD2. The CDR3 runs 17 residues. V lost 4 bases, J lost 4 bases, and 12 bases stayed unmatched. From germline, CDR1 is MGHRA and CDR2 YSYEKL. The CDR3 DNA reads TGCGCCAGCAGCCTTTTATCATACGGGACTAGCGTAGAGACCCAGTACTTC. Residues: CASSLLSYGTSVETQYF.

The V and J genes are TRBV19 and TRBJ2-1; maybe TRBD2 (6 bases). The CDR3 sequence is 15 residues long. CDR1 and CDR2 (germline): LNHDA, SQIVND (reference sequence). V lost 7 bases, J lost 5 bases, and 18 bases lay in between. The chain's CDR3 is CASTNFGGLDNEQFF. The CDR3 DNA is TGTGCCAGTACCAACTTCGGGGGATTAGACAATGAGCAGTTCTTC.

The rearrangement joins TRBV4-1 to TRBJ2-7, with 9 bases lining up with TRBD2. The V gene end was trimmed by 0 bases and the J gene end by 0 bases; junction bases not matched to a gene: 3. The V gene's germline CDR1 is MGHRA and CDR2 YSYEKL. The CDR3 has 16 amino acids. In nucleotides, the CDR3 is TGCGCCAGCAGCCAAGAACCTAGCGGGGACTCCTACGAGCAGTACTTC. It encodes CASSQEPSGDSYEQYF.

This clone was observed many times. The rearrangement joins TRBV6-4 to TRBJ2-3; D not resolved. V lost 3 bases and J lost 1, with 5 bases in between. In germline, CDR1 is MRHNA, CDR2 SNTAGT. This CDR3 is built from 13 residues. The CDR3 DNA sequence: TGTGCCAGCAGTGATACGGGCACAGATACGCAGTATTTT. Protein: CASSDTGTDTQYF.

The chain recombines TRBV2 with TRBJ2-3; 9 bases fit TRBD2. Germline V lookup: CDR1 SNHLY, CDR2 FYNNEI. Losses at the gene ends were 7 bases for V and 0 bases for J; bases not matched to a gene: 2. The CDR3 is made up of 14 amino acids. CDR3 amino acids: CASKTSGSTDTQYF. Written as DNA, the CDR3 is TGTGCCAGCAAGACTAGCGGTAGCACAGATACGCAGTATTTT.

In its sample, this clone was seen once. This chain links TRBV5-4 with TRBJ1-2; the D gene is possibly TRBD1 (5 bases). Germline V CDR1 and CDR2: SGHNT, YYREEE (reference sequence). The germline V and J ends were trimmed by 2 bases and 3 bases, with 8 bases remaining between them. CDR3 length: 13 residues. The CDR3 protein is CASSLQEHYGYTF. CDR3 nucleotide sequence: TGTGCCAGCAGCTTACAGGAACACTATGGCTACACCTTC.

This clone has more than one count but fewer than ten. The chain carries TRBV2 and TRBJ2-7, with D perhaps matching TRBD2 (6 bases). Germline lookup yields CDR1 SNHLY and CDR2 FYNNEI. The length of the CDR3 is 12 residues. V lost 2 bases and J 6 bases, leaving 8 bases between the germline ends. The CDR3 nucleotides read TGTGCCAGCAGTGAACCCGGGAGCGAGCAGTACTTC. Translating it yields CASSEPGSEQYF.

The chain recombines TRBV28 with TRBJ2-5, with D hard to call. CDR3 size: 13 residues. V lost 7 bases and J 1 base, leaving 10 bases between the germline ends. Germline V gives CDR1 MDHEN, CDR2 SYDVKM. CDR3 in DNA: TGTGCCAGCACCCGGAGCCCCCAAGAGACCCAGTACTTC. It translates to CASTRSPQETQYF.

The genes are TRBV9 and TRBJ2-5, with TRBD2 as a possible D gene (6 bases). The CDR3 covers 15 residues. Deletions cut 2 bases from V and 5 bases from J, with 16 bases between. CDR1 is SGDLS and CDR2 is YYNGEE in the germline V gene. CDR3 region: CASSVGGRAGETQYF. CDR3 coding DNA: TGTGCCAGCAGCGTCGGTGGCAGGGCGGGGGAGACCCAGTACTTC.

Here the CDR3 reads CASSVVAVYTDTQYF. CDR3 nucleotide sequence: TGTGCCAGCAGCGTAGTAGCGGTATACACAGATACGCAGTATTTT. This chain joins TRBV9 and TRBJ2-3, with D tentatively TRBD2 (6 bases). Trimming cost V 0 bases and J 2 bases, with 10 bases left between them. CDR3 size: 15 residues. CDR1 is SGDLS and CDR2 is YYNGEE in the germline V gene.

There are a few counts of this clone. V usage is TRBV4-1 and J usage is TRBJ1-5, with 7 bases aligning to TRBD1. Germline V gene data show CDR1 as MGHRA and CDR2 as YSYEKL. This CDR3 comprises 14 residues. V trimming: 3 bases; J trimming: 7 bases; junction bases outside the gene matches: 6. The CDR3 protein is CASSHDRVYQPQHF. The CDR3, as DNA: TGCGCCAGCAGCCACGACAGGGTTTACCAGCCCCAGCATTTT.

V usage is TRBV6-1 and J usage is TRBJ1-1, with D possibly being TRBD1 (6 bases). The V and J ends lost 8 bases and 2 bases respectively, with 18 bases between them. This CDR3 spans 15 amino acids. Per germline, CDR1 MNHNS and CDR2 SASEGT. CDR3 DNA sequence: TGTGCCAGCCAGCGACGACTACAGGGAAACACTGAAGCTTTCTTT. Translated, it gives CASQRRLQGNTEAFF.

The rearrangement uses TRBV5-1 and TRBJ2-7; D remains unclear. The CDR3 has 13 amino acids. Germline V gene data show CDR1 as SGHRS and CDR2 as YFSETQ. Trimming took off 3 bases at V and 3 bases at J, with 10 bases between the two ends. CDR3 bases: TGCGCCAGCAGCTCACTATTCCGCTACGAGCAGTACTTC. Amino acid sequence: CASSSLFRYEQYF.

Regarding this clone: Sequence at one end of the junction differs from germline and may be a read error. The identical CDR3 is also encoded by other nucleotide sequences in the sample. The chain couples TRBV4-1 to TRBJ2-5, with D perhaps TRBD1 (6 bases). This CDR3 is 19 amino acids long. Looked up from germline, CDR1 is MGHRA and CDR2 is YSYEKL. CDR3 protein: CASSQVPKVYRADQETQYF. In DNA form, the CDR3 reads TGCGCCAGCAGCCAAGTTCCAAAAGTTTACAGGGCCGATCAAGAAACCCAGTACTTC.

V is TRBV6-1 and J is TRBJ2-5, with D possibly matching TRBD1 (7 bases). Trimming removed 2 bases at V and 9 bases at J, with 10 bases between. CDR1 is MNHNS and CDR2 is SASEGT in the germline V gene. This CDR3 is 12 amino acids long. The CDR3 coding sequence is TGTGCCAGCAGTGAACAGGGGGAGGCCCAGTACTTC. It codes for CASSEQGEAQYF.

A note on this clone: The same CDR3 can be traced to other DNA sequences in this sample. The rearrangement uses TRBV5-6 and TRBJ1-5; D is perhaps TRBD1 (5 bases). Trimming took 4 bases from V and 5 from J, leaving 13 bases between them. The CDR3 runs to 14 residues. Germline assignment: CDR1 SGHDT and CDR2 YYEEEE. This chain's CDR3 is CASSGGTADQPQHF. In DNA form, the CDR3 reads TGTGCCAGCAGCGGAGGGACGGCCGATCAGCCCCAGCATTTT.

For the CDR3, the DNA is TGTGCCATCAGTGAGTCGAGAGAGACCCAGTACTTC. Translated, it gives CAISESRETQYF. This chain connects TRBV10-3 to TRBJ2-5; D is undetermined. The CDR3 length is 12 residues. Trimming removed 0 bases from V and 4 bases from J, with 3 bases in between. Germline CDR1 ENHRY, CDR2 SYGVKD.

This clone was seen a few times. The gene calls are TRBV4-2 and TRBJ2-1, with 10 positions matching TRBD2. Trimming at V came to 4 bases and at J to 4 bases, leaving 10 bases not matched to a gene. Germline CDR1 and CDR2: LGHNA and YNFKEQ. The CDR3 covers 17 residues. In DNA, the CDR3 is TGTGCCAGCAGCCTGGTACCTGGACTAGCGGCGTACAATGAGCAGTTCTTC. Translated, it gives CASSLVPGLAAYNEQFF.

The CDR3 loop reads CASSTTGKTGGYEQYF. CDR3 sequence (DNA): TGTGCCAGTAGTACAACAGGGAAGACAGGGGGTTACGAGCAGTACTTC. The chain is built from TRBV19 and TRBJ2-7, with 9 bases fitting TRBD1. The germline CDR1 and CDR2 sequences are LNHDA and SQIVND (reference sequence). Trimming removed 4 bases from V and 4 bases from J; junction bases left unmatched: 11. The length of the CDR3 is 16 residues.

V usage is TRBV29-1 and J usage is TRBJ2-7; TRBD1 is a possible D gene (6 bases). This CDR3 contains 13 residues. Per the germline V gene, CDR1 is SQVTM and CDR2 is ANQGSEA. The V end lost 0 bases, the J end lost 4 bases, and 10 bases lay between the germline ends. The CDR3 protein is CSVEEGDTYEQYF. CDR3 nucleotide sequence: TGCAGCGTTGAAGAAGGGGACACTTACGAGCAGTACTTC.

The chain employs TRBV27 and TRBJ1-5, with TRBD1 as a possible D gene (6 bases). Trimming removed 6 bases at V and 7 bases at J, with 13 bases between. This CDR3 comprises 13 residues. Germline loops: CDR1 MNHEY, CDR2 SMNVEV (reference sequence). CDR3 protein: CASSDRLRQPQHF. In DNA, the CDR3 is TGTGCCAGCAGCGACAGGCTAAGGCAGCCCCAGCATTTT.